The 16 T cell receptor beta chains below come from one sample, sequenced in a study of human T cells and chemical hapten exposure (dated by TCRdb to the early 2020s). The library was generated by RACE. Sequenced on a NextSeq 500. Using fastp at Q25 and MiXCR, TCRdb reprocessed the public reads and kept productive beta chains. Every distinct CDR3 protein forms one entry, paired with its most common genes and DNA. The sample yields around 300,000 distinct CDR3 sequences; around 5.5% were counted once. The ten largest clones take up 7% to 10% of the sample. Reading the label with the study, this specimen's time point is: pre-sensitization, week 0. Sample treatment or condition, as interpreted from the label and publication: therapeutic diphenylcyclopropenone sensitization with weekly scalp DPC. The input for sequencing was whole blood, taken in connection with sensitization to the hapten diphenylcyclopropenone (DPC). These receptors came from a woman younger than 35 with alopecia areata. Some clones in this sample may be carry-over from other donors' samples.

This clonotype was seen at least ten times. The chain recombines TRBV28 with TRBJ1-2; 7 bases fit TRBD1. The germline V gene encodes CDR1 MDHEN and CDR2 SYDVKM. Trimming cost V 10 bases and J 5 bases; bases outside gene matches: 16. This CDR3 has 15 residues. The CDR3 DNA sequence: TGTGCCACCTTTTCGACAGGGAGGGGATCTTATGGCTACACCTTC. Amino acid sequence: CATFSTGRGSYGYTF.

This clonotype was detected many times. This chain connects TRBV5-4 to TRBJ1-1, with 7 bases identical to TRBD1. The CDR3 totals 19 residues. CDR1 is SGHNT and CDR2 is YYREEE in the germline V gene (reference sequence). Germline trimming cut 4 bases from V and 1 base from J; bases unmatched to any gene: 19. CDR3 nucleotide sequence: TGTGCCAGCAGCGTTGGGACAGCCCAAACGAGGCCTAGGAACACTGAAGCTTTCTTT. This encodes CASSVGTAQTRPRNTEAFF.

This chain uses TRBV10-3 with TRBJ1-5; a weak D match, TRBD1 (6 bases). Germline assignment: CDR1 ENHRY and CDR2 SYGVKD. The CDR3 is 14 residues long. V dropped 0 bases and J dropped 6 bases, with 9 bases sitting between them. The CDR3 DNA follows: TGTGCCATCAGTGAGTCAGGGGGTGGTCAGCCCCAGCATTTT. Translated: CAISESGGGQPQHF.

This clonotype has ten or more counts. The chain carries TRBV28 and TRBJ1-6, with 7 nucleotides matching TRBD1. The CDR3 is 17 residues long. Germline trimming cut 2 bases from V and 1 base from J; bases unmatched to any gene: 5. Germline V gives CDR1 MDHEN, CDR2 SYDVKM. The CDR3 sequence: CASSLGDSSSYNSPLHF. The CDR3 DNA is TGTGCCAGCAGTTTAGGGGACAGCTCGTCCTATAATTCACCCCTCCACTTT.

The chain carries TRBV6-1 and TRBJ2-1; the D gene is possibly TRBD1 (5 bases). The V gene's germline CDR1 is MNHNS and CDR2 SASEGT. Trimming removed 2 bases from V and 6 bases from J, with 11 bases in between. The length of the CDR3 is 14 residues. The CDR3 is CASSENDGANEQFF. The CDR3 nucleotides are TGTGCCAGCAGTGAAAATGATGGGGCCAATGAGCAGTTCTTC.

This clonotype was counted many times. The chain has TRBV9 and TRBJ1-5, with D uncertain. Per the germline V gene, CDR1 is SGDLS and CDR2 is YYNGEE. This CDR3 spans 14 amino acids. The V and J ends lost 6 bases and 2 bases respectively, with 12 bases between them. CDR3 nucleotide sequence: TGTGCCAGCAACCCTTCCGGGGGCAATCAGCCCCAGCATTTT. Translating it yields CASNPSGGNQPQHF.

This clonotype was counted at least ten times. This rearrangement joins TRBV5-1 to TRBJ1-2, with D possibly being TRBD1 (5 bases). This CDR3 has 16 amino acids. Germline V gene data show CDR1 as SGHRS and CDR2 as YFSETQ. Trimming shortened V by 0 bases and J by 2 bases, and 14 bases separated the two germline ends. CDR3 sequence: CASSLVPGSLNYGYTF. In nucleotides, the CDR3 is TGCGCCAGCAGCTTGGTCCCAGGGAGTCTCAACTATGGCTACACCTTC. The entire variable domain, with the rest obtained from reference TRBV5-1 and TRBJ1-2, is as follows: KAGVTQTPRYLIKTRGQQVTLSCSPISGHRSVSWYQQTPGQGLQFLFEYFSETQRNKGNFPGRFSGRQFSNSRSEMNVSTLELGDSALYLCASSLVPGSLNYGYTFGSGTRLTVV.

This clonotype has more than one count but fewer than ten. This sequence joins TRBV27 and TRBJ1-6, with 8 bases fitting TRBD1. Germline V gene lookup returns CDR1 MNHEY and CDR2 SMNVEV (reference sequence). The ends lost 3 bases at V and 5 bases at J; junction bases unmatched: 3. The CDR3 has 15 amino acids. Here the CDR3 reads CASSFWDRNNSPLHF. The CDR3 DNA reads TGTGCCAGCAGTTTCTGGGACAGGAATAATTCACCCCTCCACTTT.

This clonotype was seen a few times. V usage is TRBV11-2 and J usage is TRBJ1-1, with D perhaps matching TRBD1 (6 bases). Trimming left V 3 bases short and J 8 bases short, with 13 bases between. Germline V CDR1 and CDR2: SGHAT, FQNNGV. The CDR3 sequence is 13 residues long. In DNA form, the CDR3 reads TGTGCCAGCAGCTTCGGACAGAGAGCAGAAGCTTTCTTT. Translated: CASSFGQRAEAFF.

This clonotype appeared a few times. This chain uses TRBV4-2 with TRBJ1-3, with no clear D. This CDR3 is 15 amino acids long. V shed 0 bases and J shed 0 bases, with 6 bases lying between them. Germline CDR1 reads LGHNA; CDR2 reads YNFKEQ. This chain's CDR3 is CASSQEGFSGNTIYF. The DNA of the CDR3 is TGTGCCAGCAGCCAAGAGGGGTTCTCTGGAAACACCATATATTTT.

This clonotype has just a few counts. The chain is built from TRBV4-2 and TRBJ1-2; no clear D gene. The V gene's germline CDR1 is LGHNA and CDR2 YNFKEQ. This CDR3 is 11 amino acids long. V gave up 4 bases and J gave up 7 bases, with 7 bases separating them. The CDR3, as DNA: TGTGCCAGCAGCCCAGGCTCTGGCTACACCTTC. This gives the protein CASSPGSGYTF.

This chain joins TRBV6-1 and TRBJ1-4; 8 nucleotides align to TRBD1. CDR1 and CDR2 (germline): MNHNS, SASEGT. With 5 bases clipped from V and 5 bases from J, the junction kept 10 bases outside the gene matches. This CDR3 region has 16 residues. The CDR3 bases are TGTGCCAGCAGTCAAGATGCATGGGACAGGAATGAAAAACTGTTTTTT. This gives the protein CASSQDAWDRNEKLFF.

The CDR3, as DNA: TGTGCCAGCAGCGGACTCTACAGGGGGCTCTCCTACGAGCAGTACTTC. As protein: CASSGLYRGLSYEQYF. The chain carries TRBV13 and TRBJ2-7; TRBD1 agrees at 9 bases. This CDR3 has 16 residues. Germline trimming cut 5 bases from V and 0 bases from J; bases unmatched to any gene: 8. The germline V gene encodes CDR1 PRHDT and CDR2 FYEKMQ (reference sequence). The full variable domain, rest sourced from reference TRBV13 and TRBJ2-7, is AAGVIQSPRHLIKEKRETATLKCYPIPRHDTVYWYQQGPGQDPQFLISFYEKMQSDKGSIPDRFSAQQFSDYHSELNMSSLELGDSALYFCASSGLYRGLSYEQYFGPGTRLTVT.

In this sample, this clonotype turned up many times. The chain joins TRBV5-1 to TRBJ2-3; D is unresolved. The CDR3 is 13 amino acids. V was clipped by 4 bases and J by 4 bases, with 10 bases between them. CDR1 SGHRS and CDR2 YFSETQ come from the germline V gene. CDR3 amino acids: CASSPLGADTQYF. The CDR3 DNA is TGCGCCAGCAGCCCCCTCGGCGCAGATACGCAGTATTTT.

In its sample, this clonotype was seen many times. The rearrangement uses TRBV7-2 and TRBJ2-6; D gene unclear. This CDR3 region has 13 residues. The V end lost 6 bases, the J end lost 0 bases, and 3 bases lay between the germline ends. Germline values: CDR1 SGHTA, CDR2 FQGNSA. CDR3 protein: CASRISGANVLTF. In DNA, the CDR3 is TGTGCCAGCAGGATCTCTGGGGCCAACGTCCTGACTTTC. The entire variable domain, with the rest obtained from reference TRBV7-2 and TRBJ2-6, is as follows: GAGVSQSPSNKVTEKGKDVELRCDPISGHTALYWYRQSLGQGLEFLIYFQGNSAPDKSGLPSDRFSAERTGGSVSTLTIQRTQQEDSAVYLCASRISGANVLTFGAGSRLTVL.

The sample holds many counts of this clonotype. The chain carries TRBV6-5 and TRBJ1-4; the D gene is possibly TRBD1 (5 bases). V was pared by 6 bases and J by 5 bases, with 10 bases between. The CDR3 consists of 13 residues. Germline V gene data show CDR1 as MNHEY and CDR2 as SVGAGI. The CDR3 DNA reads TGTGCCAGCAGCCAAAACAGGAATGAAAAACTGTTTTTT. Protein product: CASSQNRNEKLFF.